The 3 T cell receptor beta chains listed next were all sequenced from one sample in a study of human T cells and chemical hapten exposure. TCRdb reprocessed the RACE reads with MiXCR, giving one entry per CDR3 protein. The data contain some 120,000 distinct CDR3 sequences, approximately 9% of them singletons. Time point in this sample: healthy volunteer bleed at 2 weeks. RNA extraction used unfractionated whole blood as the source of total RNA. Sequencing was performed on whole blood. These receptors all come from a male donor in good health. Some clones in this sample may be carry-over from other donors' samples.

The sample holds a few counts of this clonotype. The V and J genes are TRBV28 and TRBJ2-7; 11 bases line up with TRBD1. Germline V lookup: CDR1 MDHEN, CDR2 SYDVKM. V lost 5 bases, J lost 3 bases, and 15 bases stayed unmatched. The CDR3 totals 18 residues. The CDR3 DNA follows: TGTGCCAGCAGTCCCCGGGACAGGGGGTCCTCCCCAATCTACGAGCAGTACTTC. Protein: CASSPRDRGSSPIYEQYF.

This clonotype was counted at least ten times. The V gene is TRBV6-2 or TRBV6-3, the J gene TRBJ2-4; maybe TRBD2 (5 bases). With 4 bases removed from V and 6 bases from J, the gap between germline ends came to 7 bases. The germline gives CDR1 MNHEY, CDR2 SVGEGT. The CDR3 has 12 residues. The CDR3: CASSWAGNIQYF. The CDR3 DNA reads TGTGCCAGCAGTTGGGCGGGAAACATTCAGTACTTC.

This clonotype was observed a handful of times. This rearrangement joins TRBV20-1 to TRBJ2-5; TRBD2 matches 9 bases. This CDR3 comprises 17 residues. Germline loops: CDR1 DFQATT, CDR2 SNEGSKA (reference sequence). With V trimmed by 4 bases and J by 4 bases, 16 bases remained unmatched. CDR3 DNA: TGCAGTGCTATACGGGGTGGCGGGGGGGCCCGGGCAGAGACCCAGTACTTC. It specifies CSAIRGGGGARAETQYF.